The 30 T cell receptor beta chains below all came from one sample that was sequenced in a study of blood T cell repertoires in COVID-19. The method was immunoSEQ multiplex PCR; TCRdb's version includes in-frame clones alone and lacks a portion of them. This sample carries tens of thousands of clones, 81% of them seen once, and the ten largest clones take around 5%. Sequencing was performed on peripheral blood. The receptors stem from a man at least 80 years old with COVID-19, enrolled during active disease.

The chain combines TRBV11-2 with TRBJ1-2; perhaps TRBD1 as D (5 bases). Trimming cost V 1 base and J 7 bases, with 10 bases left between them. CDR3 length equals 13 residues. The V gene's germline CDR1 is SGHAT and CDR2 FQNNGV. The CDR3 nucleotides are TGTGCCAGCAGCTTAGCAGGGATTGGTGGCTACACCTTC. This sequence encodes CASSLAGIGGYTF.

In nucleotides, the CDR3 is TGTGCCAGCTCACCATCGGTTTCTGGAGGGGAAGCTTTCTTT. Translating it yields CASSPSVSGGEAFF. V gene TRBV18 combines with J gene TRBJ1-1, with unresolved D. V gave up 2 bases and J gave up 8 bases, with 15 bases separating them. The V gene's germline CDR1 is KGHSH and CDR2 LQKENI. The CDR3 consists of 14 residues.

This sequence joins TRBV5-1 and TRBJ2-5, with 8 nucleotides matching TRBD2. This CDR3 contains 17 residues. V shed 2 bases and J 5 bases; nucleotides not matched to a gene: 14. Germline values: CDR1 SGHRS, CDR2 YFSETQ. The CDR3 DNA is TGCGCCAGCAGCTTTAGACTAGCGAGGGGATTGAGGGAGACCCAGTACTTC. This translates into CASSFRLARGLRETQYF.

J is TRBJ2-7 and V is TRBV7-2; TRBD2 agrees at 15 bases. With 1 base clipped from V and 9 bases from J, the junction kept 1 base outside the gene matches. The CDR3 has 14 residues. Per the germline V gene, CDR1 is SGHTA and CDR2 is FQGNSA. In DNA form, the CDR3 reads TGTGCCAGCAGCTTAGAGGGACTAGCGGGGGGGCAGTACTTC. Translating it yields CASSLEGLAGGQYF.

In its sample, this clone was seen once. J is TRBJ2-3 and V is TRBV7-8, with 10 bases that match TRBD2. Germline V gene data show CDR1 as SGHVS and CDR2 as FQNEAQ. This CDR3 has 18 amino acids. Trimming at V came to 0 bases and at J to 5 bases, leaving 11 bases not matched to a gene. This CDR3 is CASSLAPSGRAGGDTQYF. CDR3 bases: TGTGCCAGCAGCTTAGCGCCAAGCGGGAGGGCCGGGGGAGATACGCAGTATTTT.

This chain connects TRBV5-1 to TRBJ1-5; 9 bases line up with TRBD1. In germline, CDR1 is SGHRS, CDR2 YFSETQ. This CDR3 spans 15 amino acids. V lost 4 bases to trimming and J lost 1 base; unmatched junction nucleotides: 3. CDR3 DNA: TGCGCCAGCAGCCGGACAGGGGAGAGCAATCAGCCCCAGCATTTT. As protein: CASSRTGESNQPQHF. Together with reference TRBV5-1 and TRBJ1-5, the CDR3 gives the full variable domain: KAGVTQTPRYLIKTRGQQVTLSCSPISGHRSVSWYQQTPGQGLQFLFEYFSETQRNKGNFPGRFSGRQFSNSRSEMNVSTLELGDSALYLCASSRTGESNQPQHFGDGTRLSIL.

The chain recombines TRBV18 with TRBJ1-2; 7 nucleotides match TRBD1. The J segment lost 3 bases and the V segment lost 0 bases, leaving 4 bases of the junction unmatched. Germline CDR1 KGHSH, CDR2 LQKENI. This CDR3 is built from 15 residues. The CDR3 DNA reads as TGTGCCAGCTCACCACCGGGACAGCCATACTATGGCTACACCTTC. Amino acids: CASSPPGQPYYGYTF.

The genes are TRBV3-1 (or the pseudogene TRBV3-2) and TRBJ1-5, with 7 nucleotides matching TRBD1. The V gene's germline CDR1 is LGHDT and CDR2 YNNKEL (reference sequence). J gave up 5 bases and V 5 bases, and 9 bases lay outside the gene matches. The CDR3 totals 15 residues. The CDR3 DNA sequence: TGTGCCAGCAGCGCGACAGGGTGGAGTTATCAGCCCCAGCATTTT. This translates into CASSATGWSYQPQHF.

The chain combines TRBV12-3 or TRBV12-4 with TRBJ2-3, with D possibly matching TRBD2 (5 bases). V dropped 10 bases and J dropped 0 bases, with 11 bases sitting between them. The CDR3 length is 13 residues. The CDR3 sequence: CAITRTSTDTQYF. The CDR3 nucleotides are TGTGCCATAACTAGGACTAGCACAGATACGCAGTATTTT.

The rearrangement joins TRBV9 to TRBJ2-5; D perhaps matches TRBD1 (6 bases). In germline, CDR1 is SGDLS, CDR2 YYNGEE. V was cut by 1 base and J by 5 bases, with 15 bases left in between. The CDR3 extends over 15 amino acids. CDR3 sequence reads: CASSVNPGQGETQYF. CDR3 coding DNA: TGTGCCAGCAGCGTAAATCCAGGGCAGGGGGAGACCCAGTACTTC.

This clone has only a few counts. This chain uses TRBV11-2 with TRBJ2-2; 9 bases are a match to TRBD1. The CDR3 consists of 15 residues. Germline loops: CDR1 SGHAT, CDR2 FQNNGV. J was trimmed by 6 bases and V by 5 bases; bases with no gene match: 7. This CDR3 is CASSGSTGGAGELFF. CDR3 DNA sequence: TGTGCCAGCAGCGGCTCGACAGGGGGGGCCGGGGAGCTGTTTTTT.

This chain links TRBV5-1 with TRBJ2-7; 7 positions agree with TRBD1. The CDR3 extends over 13 amino acids. CDR1 is SGHRS and CDR2 is YFSETQ in the germline V gene. Trimming took 1 base from V and 2 from J; bases not matched to a gene: 0. DNA for the CDR3: TGCGCCAGCAGCTTGCAGGGGGCCTACGAGCAGTACTTC. The encoded protein is CASSLQGAYEQYF.

V usage is TRBV7-9 and J usage is TRBJ2-5, with TRBD1 identical over 9 bases. With V trimmed by 3 bases and J by 2 bases, 16 bases remained unmatched. Germline CDR1 and CDR2: SEHNR and FQNEAQ (reference sequence). The CDR3 length is 19 residues. The CDR3 nucleotides read TGTGCCAGCAGCTTCGATCCGGGACAGGGAAGAGAGGGACAAGAGACCCAGTACTTC. It translates to CASSFDPGQGREGQETQYF.

This chain connects TRBV7-2 to TRBJ2-3, with 11 bases lining up with TRBD2. J lost 3 bases, V lost 5 bases, and 7 bases had no gene match. The CDR3 length is 16 residues. The germline V gene has CDR1 SGHTA and CDR2 FQGNSA. CDR3 protein: CASSPGVAGGTDTQYF. The CDR3 bases are TGTGCCAGCAGCCCCGGAGTAGCGGGGGGGACAGATACGCAGTATTTT. The full variable domain, rest sourced from reference TRBV7-2 and TRBJ2-3, is GAGVSQSPSNKVTEKGKDVELRCDPISGHTALYWYRQSLGQGLEFLIYFQGNSAPDKSGLPSDRFSAERTGGSVSTLTIQRTQQEDSAVYLCASSPGVAGGTDTQYFGPGTRLTVL.

The V and J genes are TRBV6-1 and TRBJ1-1; 7 nucleotides agree with TRBD1. The CDR3 spans 14 residues. The V gene's germline CDR1 is MNHNS and CDR2 SASEGT. The V and J ends lost 1 base and 3 bases, in that order; junction bases with no gene match: 2. The CDR3 region has the DNA TGTGCCAGCAGTGAAGGACAGGGATACACTGAAGCTTTCTTT. As protein: CASSEGQGYTEAFF.

CDR3 residues: CASKKADNFGNTIYF. Here the CDR3 DNA reads TGTGCCAGCAAAAAAGCTGATAATTTCGGAAACACCATATATTTT. The chain is built from TRBV11-2 and TRBJ1-3; no definite D call. The CDR3 consists of 15 residues. Germline values: CDR1 SGHAT, CDR2 FQNNGV. Trimming removed 7 bases from V and 4 bases from J, with 17 bases in between.

A few counts support this clone. The V gene is TRBV7-3, the J gene TRBJ2-1; TRBD2 aligns across 9 bases. The germline V gene has CDR1 SGHTA and CDR2 FQGTGA. The CDR3 totals 15 residues. Trimming cost V 4 bases and J 4 bases; bases outside gene matches: 5. CDR3 sequence: CASSSLTSGYNEQFF. In DNA, the CDR3 is TGTGCCAGCAGCTCCCTGACTAGCGGTTACAATGAGCAGTTCTTC.

V gene TRBV19 combines with J gene TRBJ2-1; 10 nucleotides match TRBD1. The CDR3 totals 16 residues. V trimming: 7 bases; J trimming: 7 bases; junction bases outside the gene matches: 13. In germline, CDR1 is LNHDA, CDR2 SQIVND (reference sequence). CDR3 sequence: CASTKRQGAILNEQFF. In DNA form, the CDR3 reads TGTGCCAGTACCAAAAGACAGGGGGCTATTTTAAATGAGCAGTTCTTC.

J is TRBJ2-7 and V is TRBV14; 7 nucleotides line up with TRBD1. Germline V lookup: CDR1 SGHDN, CDR2 FVKESK. This CDR3 comprises 14 residues. Germline trimming cut 0 bases from V and 5 bases from J; bases unmatched to any gene: 4. The CDR3 is CASSQETGIHEQYF. The DNA for the CDR3 is TGTGCCAGCAGCCAAGAGACAGGGATCCACGAGCAGTACTTC.

The chain couples TRBV18 to TRBJ1-2; tentatively, D is TRBD1 (5 bases). Germline V CDR1 and CDR2: KGHSH, LQKENI. The CDR3 totals 13 residues. V was shortened by 1 base and J by 6 bases, with 9 bases between the two germline ends. The CDR3 nucleotides read TGTGCCAGCTCACCACGACAGCCAGATGGCTACACCTTC. Protein sequence: CASSPRQPDGYTF.

This clone came up once. V and J are TRBV19 and TRBJ2-3; TRBD1 agrees at 8 bases. CDR1 is LNHDA, CDR2 SQIVND, per germline (reference sequence). V lost 6 bases, J lost 4 bases, and 15 bases stayed unmatched. This CDR3 has 17 amino acids. The CDR3 DNA follows: TGTGCCAGTAGGACCGATGGGACAGGCACTCTGGCAGATACGCAGTATTTT. It is translated as CASRTDGTGTLADTQYF.

This chain links TRBV6-4 with TRBJ1-6; 8 positions match TRBD1. Trimming took 3 bases from V and 7 from J; bases not matched to a gene: 5. This CDR3 spans 15 amino acids. Germline V gives CDR1 MRHNA, CDR2 SNTAGT. Written as DNA, the CDR3 is TGTGCCAGCAGTGAGCGACAGGGGACAAATTCACCCCTCCACTTT. It codes for CASSERQGTNSPLHF.

The CDR3 loop reads CASSTTVLTNSPLHF. The CDR3 DNA reads as TGTGCCAGCAGTACGACAGTGCTTACCAATTCACCCCTCCACTTT. J is TRBJ1-6 and V is TRBV6-5, with D tentatively TRBD1 (5 bases). This CDR3 spans 15 amino acids. Germline assignment: CDR1 MNHEY and CDR2 SVGAGI. V lost 5 bases, J lost 7 bases, and 15 bases lay in between.

This clone occurred many times. The chain has TRBV5-6 and TRBJ1-5, with D tentatively TRBD1 (5 bases). Trimming shortened V by 1 base and J by 4 bases, and 21 bases separated the two germline ends. Germline-derived CDR1 and CDR2 are SGHDT and YYEEEE. This CDR3 spans 18 amino acids. CDR3 DNA sequence: TGTGCCAGCAGCTTGCTCGGAAGCGGGACCAGGGCTAATCAGCCCCAGCATTTT. Translated: CASSLLGSGTRANQPQHF.

J is TRBJ2-7 and V is TRBV7-8, with unresolved D. There are 15 residues in the CDR3. Germline CDR1 is SGHVS and CDR2 is FQNEAQ. V lost 5 bases to trimming and J lost 1 base, with 15 bases between them. CDR3: CASSPSSYQSYEQYF. CDR3 bases: TGTGCCAGCAGCCCAAGCTCCTACCAATCCTACGAGCAGTACTTC.

The chain links TRBV28 to TRBJ1-5; possibly TRBD1 for D (5 bases). V gave up 0 bases and J gave up 2 bases, with 14 bases separating them. This CDR3 comprises 17 residues. Germline CDR1 is MDHEN and CDR2 is SYDVKM. DNA for the CDR3: TGTGCCAGCAGTTTATGGGGGGGGTCGGAGGGCAATCAGCCCCAGCATTTT. Translating gives CASSLWGGSEGNQPQHF.

This chain uses TRBV29-1 with TRBJ2-2, with 10 bases identical to TRBD1. Germline CDR1 and CDR2: SQVTM and ANQGSEA. CDR3 length equals 14 residues. Trimming took 5 bases from V and 7 from J; bases not matched to a gene: 7. The CDR3 spells CSVLPGQGIGELFF. In DNA form, the CDR3 reads TGCAGCGTTCTTCCGGGACAGGGGATCGGGGAGCTGTTTTTT.

The rearrangement uses TRBV3-1 (or the pseudogene TRBV3-2) and TRBJ1-5; possibly TRBD1 for D (5 bases). V shed 0 bases and J shed 9 bases, with 9 bases lying between them. The CDR3 extends over 13 amino acids. From germline, CDR1 is LGHDT and CDR2 YNNKEL (reference sequence). CDR3 in DNA: TGTGCCAGCAGCCAAGAACGGGGGAGGCCCCAGCATTTT. This sequence encodes CASSQERGRPQHF.

The rearrangement joins TRBV11-2 to TRBJ2-1; TRBD1 matches 9 bases. V shed 3 bases and J 6 bases; nucleotides not matched to a gene: 6. Germline V gene lookup returns CDR1 SGHAT and CDR2 FQNNGV. CDR3 length: 15 residues. The CDR3 loop is CASSFETGGLNEQFF. The CDR3 DNA follows: TGTGCCAGCAGCTTTGAGACAGGGGGTCTCAATGAGCAGTTCTTC.

The genes are TRBV7-2 and TRBJ2-4; possible D gene TRBD2, 5 bases. The germline V gene encodes CDR1 SGHTA and CDR2 FQGNSA. The CDR3 sequence is 13 residues long. The V end lost 3 bases, the J end lost 6 bases, and 9 bases lay between the germline ends. Here the CDR3 DNA reads TGTGCCAGCAGCTTGTTTCGGGGAAACATTCAGTACTTC. Its translation: CASSLFRGNIQYF.